The 16 T cell receptor beta chains below come from one sample, sequenced in a study of blood T cells in healthy people across ages. Sample-barcoded 5' priming and a J-beta primer mix drove a second PCR of about 6 to 12 cycles. TCRdb reprocessed the 5' RACE reads with MiXCR, giving one entry per CDR3 protein. Of roughly 800,000 distinct CDR3 sequences in the sample, roughly 24% were seen once. The sample also formed part of further work on T cells of mothers and their children.

Input material: blood. These receptor sequences come from a boy aged 5-17 years in good health.

This clonotype was seen a handful of times. The gene calls are TRBV11-2 and TRBJ2-5, with 8 nucleotides matching TRBD2. The CDR3 length is 17 residues. V trimming: 5 bases; J trimming: 1 base; junction bases outside the gene matches: 12. Per the germline V gene, CDR1 is SGHAT and CDR2 is FQNNGV. CDR3 nucleotide sequence: TGTGCCAGCAGCCCGGGGAGCAGCGGGGGACCCCAAGAGACCCAGTACTTC. Encoded protein: CASSPGSSGGPQETQYF.

This clonotype occurred a few times. The chain couples TRBV5-1 to TRBJ2-1, with D tentatively TRBD2 (6 bases). Germline lookup yields CDR1 SGHRS and CDR2 YFSETQ. CDR3 length equals 15 residues. Deletions cut 5 bases from V and 2 bases from J, with 14 bases between. The CDR3 spells CASSGSGTAYNEQFF. The DNA for the CDR3 is TGCGCCAGCAGTGGCTCCGGGACTGCCTACAATGAGCAGTTCTTC.

The J gene is TRBJ1-3, the V gene TRBV20-1; D is possibly TRBD1 (5 bases). From germline, CDR1 is DFQATT and CDR2 SNEGSKA (reference sequence). This CDR3 comprises 14 residues. V shed 3 bases and J shed 0 bases, with 9 bases lying between them. The CDR3 is CSASGGSSGNTIYF. CDR3 DNA sequence: TGCAGTGCTAGTGGGGGAAGCTCTGGAAACACCATATATTTT.

This clonotype was seen a handful of times. V is TRBV15 and J is TRBJ2-1; tentatively, D is TRBD2 (7 bases). Germline V CDR1 and CDR2: LNHNV, YYDKDF (reference sequence). CDR3 length equals 17 residues. V gave up 3 bases and J gave up 11 bases, with 26 bases separating them. CDR3 sequence: CATSRDVLMGGPDKQFF. In nucleotides, the CDR3 is TGTGCCACCAGCAGGGATGTCCTTATGGGGGGGCCCGATAAGCAGTTCTTC.

The chain recombines TRBV15 with TRBJ2-3; no reliable D call. Germline CDR1 is LNHNV and CDR2 is YYDKDF (reference sequence). This CDR3 is 13 amino acids long. Trimming took 4 bases from V and 6 from J, leaving 11 bases between them. CDR3 loop: CATSKPLMDTQYF. In nucleotides, the CDR3 is TGTGCCACCAGCAAGCCCCTAATGGATACGCAGTATTTT.

The chain links TRBV30 to TRBJ1-4, with 7 bases identical to TRBD1. This CDR3 has 13 residues. V was clipped by 3 bases and J by 5 bases; unmatched bases: 3. Germline CDR1 reads GTSNPN; CDR2 reads SVGIG (reference sequence). The CDR3 is CAWSVQGNEKLFF. The CDR3 bases are TGTGCCTGGAGCGTACAGGGGAATGAAAAACTGTTTTTT.

V and J are TRBV12-3 or TRBV12-4 and TRBJ1-6, with D uncertain. V lost 3 bases, J lost 6 bases, and 12 bases lay in between. The CDR3 is 15 residues long. The CDR3 DNA is TGTGCCAGCAGTTTCGAAGGGAGTGGTAATTCACCCCTCCACTTT. It is translated as CASSFEGSGNSPLHF.

The rearrangement links TRBV6-2 or TRBV6-3 to TRBJ2-5, with 7 bases that match TRBD2. Losses at the gene ends were 6 bases for V and 2 bases for J; bases not matched to a gene: 12. CDR1 is MNHEY, CDR2 SVGEGT, per germline. This CDR3 is built from 16 residues. CDR3 sequence (DNA): TGTGCCAGCAGGCCACGGTGGGCGGGGGATCAAGAGACCCAGTACTTC. This translates into CASRPRWAGDQETQYF.

This chain links TRBV3-1 with TRBJ2-5; D is unclear. With the DNA end fitting TRBJ2-7 better, the J assignment may be wrong. This CDR3 is 16 amino acids long. CDR1 is LGHDT and CDR2 is YNNKEL in the germline V gene (reference sequence). The CDR3 loop reads CASSHLGRASPDEQYF. CDR3 bases: TGTGCCAGCAGCCACCTAGGACGGGCCTCTCCGGACGAGCAGTACTTC.

V is TRBV20-1 and J is TRBJ2-5; D unresolved. Judging by the DNA end, TRBJ2-1 fits better; the J call may be wrong. CDR1 is DFQATT, CDR2 SNEGSKA, per germline (reference sequence). The CDR3 totals 10 residues. CDR3 bases: TGCAGTGCTAGTTTGAATGAGCAGTTCTTC. Encoded protein: CSASLNEQFF.

The V gene is TRBV5-1, the J gene TRBJ1-3; possible D gene TRBD1, 5 bases. In germline, CDR1 is SGHRS, CDR2 YFSETQ. V was pared by 2 bases and J by 1 base, with 22 bases between. This CDR3 region has 19 residues. The CDR3 DNA reads as TGCGCCAGCAGCTTTGGGGGTAACGCGCCGAGGACGTCTGGAAACACCATATATTTT. The encoded protein is CASSFGGNAPRTSGNTIYF.

This chain links TRBV2 with TRBJ2-7; D could derive from TRBD1 or TRBD2 (6 bases each). This CDR3 is 14 amino acids long. The germline gives CDR1 SNHLY, CDR2 FYNNEI. The V and J ends lost 3 bases and 2 bases respectively, with 11 bases between them. The CDR3, as DNA: TGTGCCAGCAGTGAGGGGGGCGGACCCTACGAGCAGTACTTC. This sequence encodes CASSEGGGPYEQYF.

This clonotype was seen a few times. V is TRBV18 and J is TRBJ2-1; 8 positions agree with TRBD1. Germline CDR1 reads KGHSH; CDR2 reads LQKENI. V gave up 2 bases and J gave up 3 bases; unmatched junction bases: 6. The CDR3 sequence is 16 residues long. CDR3 protein: CASSPTGQGVYNEQFF. CDR3 in DNA: TGTGCCAGCTCACCAACCGGACAGGGCGTCTACAATGAGCAGTTCTTC.

The chain combines TRBV6-5 with TRBJ2-2; a weak D match, TRBD1 (6 bases). The CDR3 covers 16 residues. The germline V gene has CDR1 MNHEY and CDR2 SVGAGI. The ends were cut back, 1 base at V and 0 bases at J, with 9 bases in the middle. As DNA, the CDR3 is TGTGCCAGCAGTTACTATCCAGGGGCGAACACCGGGGAGCTGTTTTTT. Its translation: CASSYYPGANTGELFF.

This clonotype came up many times. J is TRBJ2-5 and V is TRBV11-2; D unclear. The J call may not be correct, given that the DNA end is closer to TRBJ2-1. Germline V lookup: CDR1 SGHAT, CDR2 FQNNGV. CDR3 size: 13 residues. For the CDR3, the DNA is TGTGCCAGCAATAAACGAGCCCCGACTGAGCAGTTCTTC. Amino acids: CASNKRAPTEQFF.

The table lists this clonotype with a few counts. This sequence joins TRBV30 and TRBJ1-2, with D possibly matching TRBD1 (5 bases). Deletions cut 2 bases from V and 1 base from J, with 14 bases between. Germline CDR1 is GTSNPN and CDR2 is SVGIG (reference sequence). The CDR3 has 15 residues. DNA of the CDR3: TGTGCCTGGAGTATAGACAGCACCTTTAACTATGGCTACACCTTC. This encodes CAWSIDSTFNYGYTF. Full variable domain (rest looked up from reference TRBV30 and TRBJ1-2): SQTIHQWPATLVQPVGSPLSLECTVEGTSNPNLYWYRQAAGRGLQLLFYSVGIGQISSEVPQNLSASRPQDRQFILSSKKLLLSDSGFYLCAWSIDSTFNYGYTFGSGTRLTVV.